This entry concerns a single TCR beta chain. The sample originates from a study of blood T cell repertoires in COVID-19. On the study more broadly: Whether acute or convalescent, the COVID-19 samples came from the United States, Italy and Spain. PBMCs, B-cell-depleted T cells, or T cells provided the cDNA or gDNA that made up the material.

CDR1 and CDR2 from the germline V gene are KGHSH and LQKENI. The CDR3 has 15 residues. The trim removed 3 bases at V and 4 bases at J, leaving 6 bases unmatched. Authors' analysis steps: From reference gene primer amplification, estimates of nucleated cell counts were derived. Method: immunoSEQ multiplex PCR; TCRdb's copy keeps in-frame clones and lacks some. Clone size and V and J calls were adopted from that table, with D and trimming inferred from the DNA. In the table there are 250,000 to 300,000 clones, roughly 90% of which are singletons. The TCR was taken from a woman aged 60-75 years with acute or convalescent COVID-19. Specimen: peripheral blood. The chain links TRBV18 to TRBJ1-5; 7 bases are shared with TRBD1. DNA for the CDR3: TGTGCCAGCTCACCCTCGGCAGGGGGAAATCAGCCCCAGCATTTT. Its protein is CASSPSAGGNQPQHF.